What follows are 18 T cell receptor beta chains derived from one specimen sequenced in a study of control samples from healthy donors and cancer patients. Measured with immunoSEQ multiplex PCR; TCRdb has only the in-frame clones, and not every one. In the table there are some 120,000 clones, 70% to 90% of which are singletons. The sequencing input was blood. The receptor source for this set is a man in his forties or fifties in good health.

The chain has TRBV10-2 and TRBJ2-7, with TRBD1 matching over 8 bases. The CDR3 sequence is 14 residues long. Per the germline V gene, CDR1 is WSHSY and CDR2 is SAAADI. V dropped 10 bases and J dropped 5; count of bases not matched to a gene: 13. The CDR3 loop is CATKPRTGSDEQYF. In DNA form, the CDR3 reads TGCGCCACCAAGCCACGGACAGGGAGCGACGAGCAGTACTTC.

The V call is TRBV10-1, the J call TRBJ2-1; 11 nucleotides match TRBD1. The germline CDR1 and CDR2 sequences are WNHNN and SYGVQD (reference sequence). The CDR3 loop spans 15 amino acids. Trimming took 3 bases from V and 8 from J; bases not matched to a gene: 6. CDR3 loop: CASSDGTGGLHEQFF. In nucleotides, the CDR3 is TGCGCCAGCAGTGACGGGACAGGGGGGTTACATGAGCAGTTCTTC.

The chain combines TRBV21-1 with TRBJ2-1; the table's D call TRBD1 went unverified against the DNA. TRBV21-1 is noted as a pseudogene. The CDR3 loop spans 17 amino acids. CDR3 sequence reads: CASSKDEDRALYNEQFF. The CDR3 DNA follows: TGTGCCAGCAGCAAGGATGAGGACAGGGCGCTATACAATGAGCAGTTCTTC.

This clone was found a few times. The chain employs TRBV28 and TRBJ1-6, with D hard to call. Germline CDR1 and CDR2: MDHEN and SYDVKM. The CDR3 is 16 amino acids. Deletions cut 6 bases from V and 9 bases from J, with 21 bases between. The CDR3 spells CASSGGLIGVGSPLHF. CDR3 nucleotides: TGTGCCAGCAGCGGCGGCTTGATAGGAGTAGGTTCACCCCTCCACTTT.

The genes are TRBV7-9 and TRBJ1-4; D unclear. The CDR3 is 15 residues long. Trimming removed 5 bases at V and 0 bases at J, with 10 bases between. Germline assignment: CDR1 SEHNR and CDR2 FQNEAQ (reference sequence). The CDR3 nucleotides are TGTGCCAGCAGCGAATTCACGCCAACTAATGAAAAACTGTTTTTT. Its protein product is CASSEFTPTNEKLFF.

This clone is a singleton in its sample. The chain combines TRBV5-8 with TRBJ2-7; D may be TRBD1 (6 bases). The CDR3 is made up of 13 amino acids. Trimming took off 0 bases at V and 7 bases at J, with 11 bases between the two ends. Germline CDR1 reads SGHTS; CDR2 reads YDEGEE. The CDR3 loop is CASSLEQGREQYF. DNA of the CDR3: TGTGCCAGCAGCTTGGAACAGGGCCGGGAGCAGTACTTC.

The V call is TRBV19, the J call TRBJ2-1; TRBD1 is a possible D gene (5 bases). The germline V gene encodes CDR1 LNHDA and CDR2 SQIVND (reference sequence). V shed 2 bases and J shed 9 bases, with 8 bases lying between them. The CDR3 has 12 amino acids. The CDR3 DNA follows: TGTGCCAGTAGTATAATCAGGGCTGAGCAGTTCTTC. Translating it yields CASSIIRAEQFF.

The chain has TRBV28 and TRBJ2-3, with no clear D. Germline lookup yields CDR1 MDHEN and CDR2 SYDVKM. Between the trimmed V and J ends, which lost 3 bases and 0 bases, there was a span of 16 bases. The CDR3 consists of 17 residues. CDR3 in DNA: TGTGCCAGCAGTTTGGATTTCAGCGCCGCTAGCACAGATACGCAGTATTTT. Encoded protein: CASSLDFSAASTDTQYF.

This chain links TRBV10-2 with TRBJ2-7; 8 bases agree with TRBD1. The V gene's germline CDR1 is WSHSY and CDR2 SAAADI. CDR3 size: 12 residues. The J segment lost 6 bases and the V segment lost 5 bases, leaving 3 bases of the junction unmatched. CDR3 in amino acids: CASSYGQGEQYF. CDR3 bases: TGCGCCAGCAGTTACGGACAGGGCGAGCAGTACTTC.

This chain connects TRBV11-2 to TRBJ2-1; TRBD2 is a possible D gene (6 bases). The V gene lost 5 bases and the J gene lost 6 bases, with 11 bases spanning the gap. CDR3 length equals 13 residues. Germline assignment: CDR1 SGHAT and CDR2 FQNNGV. CDR3 region: CASSPLGGNEQFF. In nucleotides, the CDR3 is TGTGCCAGCAGCCCTCTCGGGGGCAATGAGCAGTTCTTC.

This chain connects TRBV2 to TRBJ2-3; TRBD2 agrees at 8 bases. The CDR3 sequence is 14 residues long. V shed 6 bases and J 5 bases; nucleotides not matched to a gene: 7. The germline V gene encodes CDR1 SNHLY and CDR2 FYNNEI. CDR3 residues: CASRTSGGVDTQYF. CDR3 bases: TGTGCCAGCAGGACGTCGGGGGGGGTAGATACGCAGTATTTT.

The rearrangement links TRBV7-6 to TRBJ1-6, with TRBD1 matching over 7 bases. Germline V lookup: CDR1 SGHVS, CDR2 FNYEAQ. Trimming cost V 5 bases and J 6 bases; bases outside gene matches: 4. CDR3 length equals 14 residues. The CDR3 protein is CASSRGQTNSPLHF. The CDR3 coding sequence is TGTGCCAGCAGCCGGGGACAGACTAATTCACCCCTCCACTTT.

The J gene is TRBJ2-5, the V gene TRBV3-1 (or the pseudogene TRBV3-2); 11 bases agree with TRBD2. This CDR3 is built from 16 residues. Per germline, CDR1 LGHDT and CDR2 YNNKEL (reference sequence). Germline trimming cut 3 bases from V and 5 bases from J; bases unmatched to any gene: 8. Here the CDR3 DNA reads TGTGCCAGCAGCCAGGTGACTAGCGGGGCGCGGGAGACCCAGTACTTC. Protein sequence: CASSQVTSGARETQYF.

V and J are TRBV6-5 and TRBJ1-2, with TRBD1 identical over 12 bases. V shed 6 bases and J 8 bases; nucleotides not matched to a gene: 7. There are 14 residues in the CDR3. CDR1 MNHEY and CDR2 SVGAGI come from the germline V gene. The CDR3 coding sequence is TGTGCCAGCAGCCCGGGACAGGGGGCACAGGGCTACACCTTC. It yields the protein CASSPGQGAQGYTF.

The V gene is TRBV28, the J gene TRBJ1-1, with D unclear. Germline CDR1 is MDHEN and CDR2 is SYDVKM. The germline V and J ends were trimmed by 6 bases and 0 bases, with 8 bases remaining between them. The CDR3 contains 13 residues. The CDR3 region is CASSYRLNTEAFF. The CDR3 bases are TGTGCCAGCAGCTACCGACTGAACACTGAAGCTTTCTTT. The full variable domain, completed using reference TRBV28 and TRBJ1-1, is DVKVTQSSRYLVKRTGEKVFLECVQDMDHENMFWYRQDPGLGLRLIYFSYDVKMKEKGDIPEGYSVSREKKERFSLILESASTNQTSMYLCASSYRLNTEAFFGQGTRLTVV.

A single count supports this clone. This chain links TRBV9 with TRBJ2-2; weak D call: TRBD1 (6 bases). CDR1 and CDR2 (germline): SGDLS, YYNGEE. The CDR3 extends over 17 amino acids. V was shortened by 4 bases and J by 0 bases, with 16 bases between the two germline ends. As DNA, the CDR3 is TGTGCCAGCAGCCCCACCCCCGGGACAACGAACACCGGGGAGCTGTTTTTT. Its translation: CASSPTPGTTNTGELFF.

The sample holds one count of this clone. The rearrangement joins TRBV6-1 to TRBJ2-5; the match to TRBD2 covers 11 bases. V lost 2 bases and J lost 1; bases outside the gene matches: 15. Per germline, CDR1 MNHNS and CDR2 SASEGT. The CDR3 is 20 amino acids. The CDR3 is CASSESSYVRGLAAQETQYF. CDR3 in DNA: TGTGCCAGCAGTGAAAGTAGTTATGTGCGGGGACTAGCGGCCCAAGAGACCCAGTACTTC.

This clone was recorded only once. This chain links TRBV5-4 with TRBJ2-3; 12 positions match TRBD2. CDR3 length: 16 residues. V shed 0 bases and J 5 bases; nucleotides not matched to a gene: 4. CDR1 SGHNT and CDR2 YYREEE come from the germline V gene (reference sequence). The CDR3 protein is CASSLASGGAKDTQYF. CDR3 DNA: TGTGCCAGCAGCTTGGCTAGCGGGGGGGCCAAAGATACGCAGTATTTT.